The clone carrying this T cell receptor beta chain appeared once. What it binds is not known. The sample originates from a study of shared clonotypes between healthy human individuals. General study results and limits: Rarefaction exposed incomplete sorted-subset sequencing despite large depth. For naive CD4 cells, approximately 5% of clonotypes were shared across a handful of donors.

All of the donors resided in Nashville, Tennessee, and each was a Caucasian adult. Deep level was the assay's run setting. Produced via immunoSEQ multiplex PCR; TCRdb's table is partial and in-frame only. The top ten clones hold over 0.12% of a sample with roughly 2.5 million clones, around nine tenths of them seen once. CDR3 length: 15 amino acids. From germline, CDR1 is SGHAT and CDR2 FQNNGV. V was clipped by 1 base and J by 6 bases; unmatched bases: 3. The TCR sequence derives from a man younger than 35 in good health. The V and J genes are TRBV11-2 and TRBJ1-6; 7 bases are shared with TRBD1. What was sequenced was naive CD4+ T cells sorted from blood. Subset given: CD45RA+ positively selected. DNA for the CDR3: TGTGCCAGCAGCTTAGGGACAGGTCCTAATTCACCCCTCCACTTT. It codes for CASSLGTGPNSPLHF.